Listed below are T cell receptor beta chains from one sample, sequenced in a study of cytomegalovirus exposure and HLA in healthy donors. Libraries were prepared by immunoSEQ multiplex PCR; TCRdb keeps only in-frame clonotypes and omits some of them. This table holds roughly 180,000 clones, 85% found once. The sample was PBMCs. These receptors all stem from a boy aged 2 to 10 in good health and CMV-seronegative. The CDR3 runs from the conserved cysteine through the conserved F or W. D genes are given only for firm matches. Some rows mark clone size as missing; the rest say once, few, many or name a class of expanded clone.

size,J,length,V,D,DNA,CDR3
.,TRBJ1-6,15,TRBV5-1,TRBD1,TGCGCCAGCAGCTTGGCTACAGGGGGCAACTCACCCCTCCACTTT,CASSLATGGNSPLHF
.,TRBJ1-2,14,TRBV27,.,TGTGCCAGCGGAAGAACAGGGCTAGACTATGGCTACACCTTC,CASGRTGLDYGYTF
.,TRBJ2-1,17,TRBV9,TRBD2,TGTGCCAGCAGCGTCAGCGAAGGGGCTAGCGGGTACAATGAGCAGTTCTTC,CASSVSEGASGYNEQFF
.,TRBJ1-2,15,TRBV5-1,.,TGCGCCAGCAGCTTGAGGAGCGACTCGTTCTATGGCTACACCTTC,CASSLRSDSFYGYTF
.,TRBJ2-3,18,TRBV7-6,TRBD2,TGTGCCAGCAGCCGTAGCGGGGGCCCCGACCCGACCCAAGATACGCAGTATTTT,CASSRSGGPDPTQDTQYF
.,TRBJ1-1,12,TRBV30,.,TGTGCCCGGGGAGGGGGACTCACTGAAGCTTTCTTT,CARGGGLTEAFF
.,TRBJ1-1,14,TRBV14,TRBD1,TGTGCCAGCAGCCAAGGTACAGGGGGAATTGAAGCTTTCTTT,CASSQGTGGIEAFF
.,TRBJ1-2,14,TRBV30,TRBD1,TGTGCCAAGAGTCCCGGGACAGGGGTGGGTGGCTACACCTTC,CAKSPGTGVGGYTF
.,TRBJ2-2,18,TRBV15,.,TGTGCCACCAGCAGTGCATTAATGGTGCTAAGGGGCACCGGGGAGCTGTTTTTT,CATSSALMVLRGTGELFF
.,TRBJ2-7,14,TRBV10-3,.,TGTGCCATCAGTGCGGCAGGCAGCTCCTACGAGCAGTACTTC,CAISAAGSSYEQYF
.,TRBJ2-1,14,TRBV5-1,TRBD1,TGCGCCAGCAGCACCGGGACAGGGGGCAGCGAGCAGTTCTTC,CASSTGTGGSEQFF
.,TRBJ1-2,15,TRBV5-4,TRBD1,TGTGCCAGCAGCGCGCAGGACAGGGTGATACCGGGCTACACCTTC,CASSAQDRVIPGYTF
.,TRBJ1-2,18,TRBV7-9,.,TGTTCCAGCAGCTCCGTAAAACAGGGCCCCGGGCGTAACTATGGCTACACCTTC,CSSSSVKQGPGRNYGYTF
once,TRBJ1-2,13,TRBV16,TRBD1,TGTGCCAGCAGCCAGGACAGGGCGGCTGGCTACACCTTC,CASSQDRAAGYTF
once,TRBJ1-2,15,TRBV25-1,TRBD1,TGTGCCAGCAGTGACGAACAGGGGGAAGGTTATGGCTACACCTTC,CASSDEQGEGYGYTF
few,TRBJ1-2,16,TRBV5-6,.,TGTGCCAGCAGCGTACGCCGACAGGTGGCTAACTATGGCTACACCTTC,CASSVRRQVANYGYTF
.,TRBJ2-1,13,TRBV2,TRBD2,TGTGCCAGCAGTGCGAGCGGGAGCGGTGAGCAGTTCTTC,CASSASGSGEQFF
.,TRBJ1-6,15,TRBV28,.,TGTGCCAGCAGTTTAGGGGGGGCCCCTAATTCACCCCTCCACTTT,CASSLGGAPNSPLHF
.,TRBJ1-1,15,TRBV9,.,TGTGCCAGCAGCGTAGTTCAGGGCGGGAACACTGAAGCTTTCTTT,CASSVVQGGNTEAFF
.,TRBJ2-3,15,TRBV27,TRBD1,TGTGCCAGCAGGGGGGGGACAGGGTACCCAGATACGCAGTATTTT,CASRGGTGYPDTQYF
once,TRBJ1-1,14,TRBV7-9,.,TGTGCCAGCAGCTTAGACGCGGTGAACACTGAAGCTTTCTTT,CASSLDAVNTEAFF
once,TRBJ1-2,13,TRBV27,.,TGTGCCAGCAGTCTAAACGCCGTATTTGGCTACACCTTC,CASSLNAVFGYTF
.,TRBJ2-3,15,TRBV5-1,TRBD2,TGCGCCAGCAGCCCGGCAGCGGGGGGCACAGATACGCAGTATTTT,CASSPAAGGTDTQYF
.,TRBJ2-2,15,TRBV5-6,.,TGTGCCAGCAGCCCGACTATTACGAACACCGGGGAGCTGTTTTTT,CASSPTITNTGELFF
.,TRBJ2-7,15,TRBV9,TRBD2,TGTGCCAGCAGTGCGGGTAGCGGGAACTTCTACGAGCAGTACTTC,CASSAGSGNFYEQYF
.,TRBJ1-6,15,TRBV19,TRBD1,TGTGCCAGTAGTATACGACAGGGGGCCAATTCACCCCTCCACTTT,CASSIRQGANSPLHF
.,TRBJ2-1,11,TRBV29-1,.,TGCAGCGATGGTCGGGTCTATGAGCAGTTCTTC,CSDGRVYEQFF
.,TRBJ1-1,13,TRBV6-5,.,TGTGCCAGCAGTTACTCGACAGCCACTGAAGCTTTCTTT,CASSYSTATEAFF
.,TRBJ1-2,14,TRBV25-1,.,TGTGCCAGCAGTCCCCGGGGGGCAGGGGATGGCTACACCTTC,CASSPRGAGDGYTF